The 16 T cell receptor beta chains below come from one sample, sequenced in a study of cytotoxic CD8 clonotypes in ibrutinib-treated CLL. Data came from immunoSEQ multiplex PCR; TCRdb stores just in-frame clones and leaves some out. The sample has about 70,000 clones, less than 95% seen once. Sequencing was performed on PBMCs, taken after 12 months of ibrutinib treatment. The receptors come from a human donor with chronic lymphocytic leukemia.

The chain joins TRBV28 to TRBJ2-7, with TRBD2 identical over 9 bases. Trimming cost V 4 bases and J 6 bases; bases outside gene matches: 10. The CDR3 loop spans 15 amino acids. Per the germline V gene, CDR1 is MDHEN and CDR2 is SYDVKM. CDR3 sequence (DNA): TGTGCCAGCAGTTCGGGTAGCGGGAGCTTACCCGAGCAGTACTTC. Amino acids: CASSSGSGSLPEQYF.

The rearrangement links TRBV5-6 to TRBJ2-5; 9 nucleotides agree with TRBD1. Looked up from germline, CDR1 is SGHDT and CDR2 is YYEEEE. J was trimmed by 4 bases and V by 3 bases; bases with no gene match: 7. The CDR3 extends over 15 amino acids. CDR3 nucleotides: TGTGCCAGCAGCTCGGCAGGGACAGGGTTAGAGACCCAGTACTTC. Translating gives CASSSAGTGLETQYF.

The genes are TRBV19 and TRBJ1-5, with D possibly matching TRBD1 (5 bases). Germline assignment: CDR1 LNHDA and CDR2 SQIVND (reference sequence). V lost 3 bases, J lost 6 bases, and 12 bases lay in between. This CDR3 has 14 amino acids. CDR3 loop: CASSMGRAGQPQHF. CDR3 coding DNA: TGTGCCAGTAGTATGGGCAGGGCTGGTCAGCCCCAGCATTTT.

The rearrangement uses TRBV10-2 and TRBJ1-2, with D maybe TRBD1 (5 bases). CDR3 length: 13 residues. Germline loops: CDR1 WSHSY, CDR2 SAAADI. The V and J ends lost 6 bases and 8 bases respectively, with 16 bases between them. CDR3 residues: CASRDRDFIGYTF. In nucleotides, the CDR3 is TGCGCCAGCAGAGACCGGGACTTTATCGGCTACACCTTC.

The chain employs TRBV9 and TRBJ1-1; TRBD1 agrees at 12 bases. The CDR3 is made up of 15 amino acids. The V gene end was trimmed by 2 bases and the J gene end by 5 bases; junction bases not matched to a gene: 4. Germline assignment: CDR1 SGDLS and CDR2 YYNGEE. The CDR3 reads CASSVGTGGYTEAFF. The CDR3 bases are TGTGCCAGCAGCGTGGGGACAGGGGGCTATACTGAAGCTTTCTTT.

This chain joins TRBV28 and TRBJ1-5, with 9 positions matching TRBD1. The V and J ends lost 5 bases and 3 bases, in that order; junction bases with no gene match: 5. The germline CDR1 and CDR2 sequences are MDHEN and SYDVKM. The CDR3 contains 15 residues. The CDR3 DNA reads TGTGCCAGCAGTGCCGGGACAGGGTACAATCAGCCCCAGCATTTT. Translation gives CASSAGTGYNQPQHF.

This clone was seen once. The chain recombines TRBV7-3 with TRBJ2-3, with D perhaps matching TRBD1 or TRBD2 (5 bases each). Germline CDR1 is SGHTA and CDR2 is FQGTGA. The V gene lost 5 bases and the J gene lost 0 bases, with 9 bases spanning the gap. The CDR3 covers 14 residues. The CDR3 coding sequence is TGTGCCAGCAGCCTCGGGACCAGCACAGATACGCAGTATTTT. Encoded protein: CASSLGTSTDTQYF.

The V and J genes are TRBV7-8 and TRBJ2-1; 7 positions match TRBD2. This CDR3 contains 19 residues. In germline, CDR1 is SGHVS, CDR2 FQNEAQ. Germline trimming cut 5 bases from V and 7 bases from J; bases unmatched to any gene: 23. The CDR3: CASSLLRVLWTRVGNEQFF. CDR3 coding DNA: TGTGCCAGCAGCCTCTTAAGGGTGTTGTGGACTAGGGTTGGGAATGAGCAGTTCTTC.

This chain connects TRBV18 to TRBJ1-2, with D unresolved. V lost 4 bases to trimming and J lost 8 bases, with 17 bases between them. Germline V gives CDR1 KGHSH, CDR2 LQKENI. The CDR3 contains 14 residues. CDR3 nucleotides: TGTGCCAGCTCACAATCCTTCGGGTCGGACGGCTACACCTTC. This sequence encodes CASSQSFGSDGYTF.

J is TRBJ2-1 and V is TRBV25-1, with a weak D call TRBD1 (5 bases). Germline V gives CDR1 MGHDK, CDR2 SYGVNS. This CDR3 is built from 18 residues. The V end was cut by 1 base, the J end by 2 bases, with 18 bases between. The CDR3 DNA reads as TGTGCCAGCAGTGAATTTTGGGCCGCAGGGAACCCCTACAATGAGCAGTTCTTC. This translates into CASSEFWAAGNPYNEQFF. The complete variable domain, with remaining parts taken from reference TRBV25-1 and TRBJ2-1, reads EADIYQTPRYLVIGTGKKITLECSQTMGHDKMYWYQQDPGMELHLIHYSYGVNSTEKGDLSSESTVSRIRTEHFPLTLESARPSHTSQYLCASSEFWAAGNPYNEQFFGPGTRLTVL.

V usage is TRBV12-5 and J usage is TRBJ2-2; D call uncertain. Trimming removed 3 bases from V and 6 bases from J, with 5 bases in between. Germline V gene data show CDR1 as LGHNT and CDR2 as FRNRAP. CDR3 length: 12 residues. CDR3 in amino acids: CASGLGAGELFF. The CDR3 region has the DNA TGTGCTAGTGGTTTAGGCGCCGGGGAGCTGTTTTTT.

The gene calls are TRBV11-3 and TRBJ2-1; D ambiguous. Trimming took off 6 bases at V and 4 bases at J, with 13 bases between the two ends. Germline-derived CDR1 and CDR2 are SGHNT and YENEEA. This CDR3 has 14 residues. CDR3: CASRRSETYNEQFF. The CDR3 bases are TGTGCCAGCAGACGATCGGAGACATACAATGAGCAGTTCTTC. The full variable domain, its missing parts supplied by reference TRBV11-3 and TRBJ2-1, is EAGVVQSPRYKIIEKKQPVAFWCNPISGHNTLYWYLQNLGQGPELLIRYENEEAVDDSQLPKDRFSAERLKGVDSTLKIQPAELGDSAVYLCASRRSETYNEQFFGPGTRLTVL.

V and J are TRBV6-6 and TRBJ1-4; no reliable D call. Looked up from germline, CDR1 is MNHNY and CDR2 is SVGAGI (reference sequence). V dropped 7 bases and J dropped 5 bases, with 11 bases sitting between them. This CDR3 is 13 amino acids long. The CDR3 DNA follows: TGTGCCAGCACCCGGACGGGAAATGAAAAACTGTTTTTT. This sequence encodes CASTRTGNEKLFF.

CDR3 in DNA: TGTGCCAGTAGTATAGGGGCCAATGAGCAGTTCTTC. Its translation is CASSIGANEQFF. This chain connects TRBV19 to TRBJ2-1; no clear D. V was clipped by 1 base and J by 6 bases, with 4 bases between them. The CDR3 has 12 residues. The germline V gene has CDR1 LNHDA and CDR2 SQIVND (reference sequence).

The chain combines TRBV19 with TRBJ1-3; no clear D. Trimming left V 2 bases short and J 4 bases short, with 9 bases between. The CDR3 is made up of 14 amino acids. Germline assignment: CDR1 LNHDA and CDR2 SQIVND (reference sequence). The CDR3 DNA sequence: TGTGCCAGTAGTATACCTGACTTAGGAAACACCATATATTTT. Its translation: CASSIPDLGNTIYF.

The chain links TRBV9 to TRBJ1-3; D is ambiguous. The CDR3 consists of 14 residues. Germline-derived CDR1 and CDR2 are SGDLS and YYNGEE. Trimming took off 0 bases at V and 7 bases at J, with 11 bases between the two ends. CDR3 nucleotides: TGTGCCAGCAGCGTAGGGGCCCTTAGTAACACCATATATTTT. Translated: CASSVGALSNTIYF.